The 11 T cell receptor beta chains listed next were all sequenced from one sample in a study of shared clonotypes between healthy human individuals (dated by TCRdb to the early 2020s). Receptor amplification or capture employed the immunoSEQ multiplex PCR assay. TCRdb's version of the immuneACCESS table is confined to in-frame rearrangements and falls short of the full clone set. An unresolved V gene accounts for under half of the shortfall where checked; the remainder is of unknown origin. This sample comprises about 2.2 million clones, just over 90% of them detected only once. The top ten hold roughly 1.7% of the sample. CD8 naive samples were CD45RO-negative cells positively selected for CCR7, giving a CD45RA+CCR7+ population that excluded TemRA cells. Material: naive CD8+ T cells from PBMCs. Interpreted using the paper, the cell subset or site label stands for: CD45RA+CCR7+. Receptor source: a man aged 18-30 years in good health. Some clones in this sample may be carry-over from other donors' samples.

The CDR3 region is CASSILYEQYF. In nucleotides, the CDR3 is TGTGCCAGCAGCATACTCTACGAGCAGTACTTC. The chain employs TRBV5-6 and TRBJ2-7, with D unclear. This CDR3 has 11 residues. The V and J ends lost 4 bases and 3 bases respectively, with 5 bases between them. CDR1 is SGHDT, CDR2 YYEEEE, per germline.

The chain uses TRBV25-1 and TRBJ2-5, with 11 bases fitting TRBD1. Germline V gene lookup returns CDR1 MGHDK and CDR2 SYGVNS. The ends lost 2 bases at V and 8 bases at J; junction bases unmatched: 7. The CDR3 length is 15 residues. The CDR3 DNA reads as TGTGCCAGCAGTGAAACCTCCGGGACAGGGGGAACCCAGTACTTC. This codes for CASSETSGTGGTQYF.

This chain's CDR3 is CATQGEGNNEQFF. DNA for the CDR3: TGTGCCACCCAGGGGGAGGGGAACAATGAGCAGTTCTTC. V usage is TRBV25-1 and J usage is TRBJ2-1, with D perhaps matching TRBD1 or TRBD2 (7 bases each). The ends were cut back, 10 bases at V and 5 bases at J, with 15 bases in the middle. The CDR3 is made up of 13 amino acids. CDR1 MGHDK and CDR2 SYGVNS come from the germline V gene.

The genes are TRBV4-3 and TRBJ2-1; TRBD2 aligns across 9 bases. CDR3 length: 16 amino acids. The V gene's germline CDR1 is LGHNA and CDR2 YSLEER. J gave up 4 bases and V 1 base, and 5 bases lay outside the gene matches. The CDR3 sequence is CASSQAQTSGYNEQFF. As DNA, the CDR3 is TGCGCCAGCAGCCAAGCGCAGACTAGCGGATACAATGAGCAGTTCTTC.

The chain employs TRBV7-9 and TRBJ2-1; 11 positions match TRBD2. Per germline, CDR1 SEHNR and CDR2 FQNEAQ (reference sequence). The CDR3 runs to 15 residues. V gave up 8 bases and J gave up 10 bases; unmatched junction bases: 13. The CDR3 bases are TGTGCCAGCGAGGACATAGCGGGAGGGCCGGAAGAGCAGTTCTTC. Its translation is CASEDIAGGPEEQFF.

Notes on this clone: Other DNA sequences in this specimen translate into the identical CDR3. V and J are TRBV19 and TRBJ2-5; 7 bases are shared with TRBD2. CDR3 length: 14 residues. Losses at the gene ends were 3 bases for V and 2 bases for J; bases not matched to a gene: 3. Germline V CDR1 and CDR2: LNHDA, SQIVND (reference sequence). The CDR3 region is CASSIRDYQETQYF. Here the CDR3 DNA reads TGTGCCAGTAGTATCCGGGACTATCAAGAGACCCAGTACTTC.

The gene calls are TRBV27 and TRBJ2-5; the match to TRBD1 covers 10 bases. Matching the DNA end better, TRBJ2-7 makes the J call doubtful. This CDR3 has 14 residues. The V gene's germline CDR1 is MNHEY and CDR2 SMNVEV (reference sequence). The CDR3 spells CASSPGTGDYEQYF. CDR3 in DNA: TGTGCCAGCAGTCCCGGGACAGGGGACTACGAGCAGTACTTC.

This clone has a single count. This chain joins TRBV2 and TRBJ2-1; the D gene is possibly TRBD1 (6 bases). Trimming removed 4 bases from V and 4 bases from J, with 8 bases in between. The CDR3 extends over 13 amino acids. From germline, CDR1 is SNHLY and CDR2 FYNNEI. The CDR3 DNA follows: TGTGCCAGCAGTGGGACAGCTTACAATGAGCAGTTCTTC. Translation gives CASSGTAYNEQFF.

The rearrangement joins TRBV28 to TRBJ1-2, with D possibly matching TRBD1 (6 bases). Germline-derived CDR1 and CDR2 are MDHEN and SYDVKM. Trimming stripped 7 bases from V and 6 bases from J, with 15 bases between. The CDR3 loop spans 13 amino acids. CDR3 in DNA: TGTGCCAGCATCCAAGGAGGGGGGGATGGCTACACCTTC. The encoded protein is CASIQGGGDGYTF.

The chain is built from TRBV19 and TRBJ1-1; D not resolved. Germline CDR1 and CDR2: LNHDA and SQIVND (reference sequence). The V end lost 3 bases, the J end lost 1 base, and 6 bases lay between the germline ends. CDR3 length equals 13 residues. CDR3 protein: CASSMMGNTEAFF. The CDR3 DNA sequence: TGTGCCAGTAGTATGATGGGGAACACTGAAGCTTTCTTT.

The genes are TRBV27 and TRBJ1-1; D unclear. The CDR3 has 13 residues. V shed 3 bases and J shed 5 bases, with 10 bases lying between them. CDR1 is MNHEY, CDR2 SMNVEV, per germline (reference sequence). CDR3 protein: CASSFRAPTEAFF. In DNA, the CDR3 is TGTGCCAGCAGTTTTCGGGCTCCTACTGAAGCTTTCTTT.